These T cell receptor beta chains were read from a single sample in a study of T cells after yellow fever vaccination. TCRdb used MiXCR to reprocess the 5' RACE reads, holding one entry per CDR3 protein. This sample carries some 500,000 distinct CDR3 sequences, roughly 14% of them seen once, and the ten largest clones take around an eighth. This material consisted of PBMCs, taken on the day of the yellow fever booster vaccination. These TCRs come from a man younger than 45 who received the YFV17D yellow fever vaccine. CDR3s include the opening cysteine and the closing phenylalanine or tryptophan. D genes are given only for firm matches. Some rows have no size entry. The others give once, few or many, or a class for an expanded clone.

TRBJ2-3 few NA TRBV19 TGTGCCAGTAGTGCCGCCTACACAGATACGCAGTATTTT CASSAAYTDTQYF
TRBJ2-1 NA NA TRBV3-1 TGTGCCAGCAGCCCTGGACTGACATGGAGCTCCTACAATGAGCAGTTCTTC CASSPGLTWSSYNEQFF
TRBJ2-1 few NA TRBV14 TGTGCCAGCAGCCAAGGGACGTTGGATAATGAGCAGTTCTTC CASSQGTLDNEQFF
TRBJ2-7 NA TRBD2 TRBV19 TGTGCCAGTAAGGGCCCCGGACTAGCGGGGGGCTCCTACGAGCAGTACTTC CASKGPGLAGGSYEQYF
TRBJ1-5 few TRBD1 TRBV27 TGTGCCAGCAGTCCCTCGGGACAGGGACAGCCCCAGCATTTT CASSPSGQGQPQHF
TRBJ2-7 many NA TRBV24-1 TGTGCCACCAGTGATTCCCGGTACGAGCAGTACTTC CATSDSRYEQYF
TRBJ2-1 few TRBD2 TRBV3-1 TGTGCCAGCAGCCAAGCAGGACTAGCGGGAGGGCGAGATGAGCAGTTCTTC CASSQAGLAGGRDEQFF
TRBJ2-2 NA NA TRBV20-1 TGCTGTGCTAGAGACCGCCGGGACCGGAACACCGGGGAGCTGTTTTTT CCARDRRDRNTGELFF
TRBJ2-2 few NA TRBV2 TGTGCCAGCAGTTACCTCACGAACACCGGGGAGCTGTTTTTT CASSYLTNTGELFF
TRBJ1-4 few TRBD1 TRBV15 TGTGCCACCAGCAGAGATTCCGGGACAGCTGTTTTT CATSRDSGTAVF
TRBJ1-1 NA NA TRBV10-1 TGCGCCAGCACCCGGTCCAGGGAAGGGGAAGCTTTCTTT CASTRSREGEAFF
TRBJ2-5 NA NA TRBV27 TGTGCCAGCAGTTTGACGGGGTTTGGAGAGACCCAGTACTTC CASSLTGFGETQYF
TRBJ2-1 NA TRBD2 TRBV11-2 TGTGCCAGCAGCTTACTTAGCGGGAGGGTATCATACAATGAGCAGTTCTTC CASSLLSGRVSYNEQFF
TRBJ2-7 NA TRBD1 TRBV20-1 TGCAGTGCTCCCCCGGGACAGGGGTACCAGCAGTACTTC CSAPPGQGYQQYF
TRBJ1-2 many NA TRBV20-1 TGCAGTGCTAGTGGCGGGACACAGAGTGGAAGGGGCTACACCTTC CSASGGTQSGRGYTF
TRBJ2-3 NA TRBD2 TRBV7-2 TGTGCCAGCAGCAGACTAGCGGGAGCCACAGATACGCAGTATTTT CASSRLAGATDTQYF
TRBJ2-2 NA NA TRBV9 TGTGCCAGCAGCGTAGGTGAAGGGTCCGGGGAGCTGTTTTTT CASSVGEGSGELFF
TRBJ1-2 NA NA TRBV6-2/TRBV6-3 TGTGCCAGCAGTAATACAGGGTATGGCTACACCTTC CASSNTGYGYTF
TRBJ1-1 NA NA TRBV2 TGTGCCAGCAGTGGTTACAACACTGAAGCTTTCTTT CASSGYNTEAFF
TRBJ2-2 few NA TRBV14 TGTGCCAGCAGCCAACTAGGGATGGCGAACACCGGGGAGCTGTTTTTT CASSQLGMANTGELFF
TRBJ2-7 many NA TRBV27 TGTGCCAGCAGCTCAGGGGGGGCCTACGAGCAGTACTTC CASSSGGAYEQYF
TRBJ2-2 NA NA TRBV7-9 TGTGCCAGCAGCCACCTGATGTCGGGCACCGGGGAGCTGTTTTTT CASSHLMSGTGELFF
TRBJ2-7 few TRBD1 TRBV7-8 TGTGCCAGCAGCTCCTCCCGGGACAGGGGACTCTACGAGCAGTACTTC CASSSSRDRGLYEQYF